This paragraph covers one T cell receptor (beta chain) sequence. Its antigen is not identified. This specimen comes from a study of T cell responses to AZD1222 COVID-19 vaccine. Method: immunoSEQ multiplex PCR; TCRdb's copy keeps in-frame clones and lacks some. The sample includes about 92,000 clones, approximately 91% seen only once; the top ten take 20% to 25%. Study conclusions and caveats: Among the donors, most were white British and more were female, and clonal diversity was possibly underestimated.

Material: peripheral blood, obtained on day 0 of AZD1222 vaccination. The clonotype was recovered from an adult in good health.

The CDR3 sequence is CASSQASGVEQYF. For the CDR3, the DNA is TGTGCCAGCAGCCAGGCAAGCGGGGTTGAGCAGTACTTC. This sequence joins TRBV3-1 (or the pseudogene TRBV3-2) and TRBJ2-7, with 7 bases fitting TRBD2. In germline, CDR1 is LGHDT, CDR2 YNNKEL (reference sequence). This CDR3 spans 13 amino acids. Germline trimming cut 3 bases from V and 7 bases from J; bases unmatched to any gene: 6.